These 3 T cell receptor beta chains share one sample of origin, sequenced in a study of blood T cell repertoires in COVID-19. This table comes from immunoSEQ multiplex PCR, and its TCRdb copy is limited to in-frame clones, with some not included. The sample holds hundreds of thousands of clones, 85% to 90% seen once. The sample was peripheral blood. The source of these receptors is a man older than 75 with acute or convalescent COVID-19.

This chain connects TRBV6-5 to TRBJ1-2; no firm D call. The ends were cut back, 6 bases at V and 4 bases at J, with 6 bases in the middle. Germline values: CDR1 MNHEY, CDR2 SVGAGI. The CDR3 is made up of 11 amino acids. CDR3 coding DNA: TGTGCCAGCAGGTTGAGCTATGGCTACACCTTC. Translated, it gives CASRLSYGYTF.

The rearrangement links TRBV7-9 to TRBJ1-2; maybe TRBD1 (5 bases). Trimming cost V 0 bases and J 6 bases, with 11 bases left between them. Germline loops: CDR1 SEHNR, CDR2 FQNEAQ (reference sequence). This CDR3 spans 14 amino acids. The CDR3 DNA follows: TGTGCCAGCAGCTTAGCGATGCAGGGCGATGGCTACACCTTC. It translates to CASSLAMQGDGYTF.

CDR3 protein: CASSYGPRTSGSTGELFF. As DNA, the CDR3 is TGTGCCAGCAGTTATGGCCCCCGGACTAGCGGGAGTACCGGGGAGCTGTTTTTT. The rearrangement links TRBV6-9 to TRBJ2-2; the match to TRBD2 covers 13 bases. Germline values: CDR1 MNHGY, CDR2 SVAAGI. V trimming: 2 bases; J trimming: 5 bases; junction bases outside the gene matches: 8. The CDR3 length is 18 residues.